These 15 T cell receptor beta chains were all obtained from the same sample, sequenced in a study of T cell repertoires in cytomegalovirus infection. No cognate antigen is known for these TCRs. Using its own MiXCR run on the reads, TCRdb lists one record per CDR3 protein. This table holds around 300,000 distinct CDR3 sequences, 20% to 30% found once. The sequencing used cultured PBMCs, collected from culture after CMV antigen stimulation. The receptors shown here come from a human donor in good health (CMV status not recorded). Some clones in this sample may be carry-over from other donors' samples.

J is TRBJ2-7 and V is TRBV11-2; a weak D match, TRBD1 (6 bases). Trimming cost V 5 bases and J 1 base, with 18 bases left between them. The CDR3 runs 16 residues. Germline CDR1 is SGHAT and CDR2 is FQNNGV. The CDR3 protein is CASSDPGKGGSYEQYF. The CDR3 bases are TGTGCCAGCAGCGACCCGGGGAAAGGGGGATCCTACGAGCAGTACTTC. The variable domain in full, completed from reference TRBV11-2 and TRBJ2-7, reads EAGVAQSPRYKIIEKRQSVAFWCNPISGHATLYWYQQILGQGPKLLIQFQNNGVVDDSQLPKDRFSAERLKGVDSTLKIQPAKLEDSAVYLCASSDPGKGGSYEQYFGPGTRLTVT.

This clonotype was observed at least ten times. CDR3: CASSQNRFGTLGAFF. The CDR3 DNA reads TGTGCCAGCAGCCAGAACAGGTTCGGAACACTTGGAGCTTTCTTT. The rearrangement links TRBV11-2 to TRBJ1-1, with TRBD1 as a possible D gene (5 bases). The length of the CDR3 is 15 residues. Germline V gene lookup returns CDR1 SGHAT and CDR2 FQNNGV. Trimming removed 5 bases from V and 10 bases from J, with 23 bases in between. Combining the CDR3 with reference TRBV11-2 and TRBJ1-1 gives the whole variable domain EAGVAQSPRYKIIEKRQSVAFWCNPISGHATLYWYQQILGQGPKLLIQFQNNGVVDDSQLPKDRFSAERLKGVDSTLKIQPAKLEDSAVYLCASSQNRFGTLGAFFGQGTRLTVV.

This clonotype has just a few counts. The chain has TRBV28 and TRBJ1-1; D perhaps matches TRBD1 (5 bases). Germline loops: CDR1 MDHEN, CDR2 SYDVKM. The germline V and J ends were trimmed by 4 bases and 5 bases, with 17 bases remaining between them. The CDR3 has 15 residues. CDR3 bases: TGTGCCAGCAGTTCTCTGACAGTGGACAATACTGAAGCTTTCTTT. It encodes CASSSLTVDNTEAFF.

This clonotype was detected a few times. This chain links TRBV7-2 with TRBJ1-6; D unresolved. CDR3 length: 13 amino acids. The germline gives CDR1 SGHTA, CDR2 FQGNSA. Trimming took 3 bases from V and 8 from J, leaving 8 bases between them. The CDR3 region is CASSFSTDSPLHF. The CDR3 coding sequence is TGTGCCAGCAGCTTCTCAACGGATTCACCCCTCCACTTT.

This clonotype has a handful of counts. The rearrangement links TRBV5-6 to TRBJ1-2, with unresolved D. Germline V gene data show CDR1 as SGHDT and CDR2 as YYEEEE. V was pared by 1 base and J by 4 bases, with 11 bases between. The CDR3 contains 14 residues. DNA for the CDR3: TGTGCCAGCAGCTTGTCGGCAGGCTTCTATGGCTACACCTTC. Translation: CASSLSAGFYGYTF.

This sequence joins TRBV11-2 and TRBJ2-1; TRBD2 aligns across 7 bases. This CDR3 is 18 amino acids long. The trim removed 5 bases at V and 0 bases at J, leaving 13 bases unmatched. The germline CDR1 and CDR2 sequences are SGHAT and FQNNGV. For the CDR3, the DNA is TGTGCCAGCAGCCCGAGTCGCGGACTAGAGGACTCCTACAATGAGCAGTTCTTC. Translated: CASSPSRGLEDSYNEQFF.

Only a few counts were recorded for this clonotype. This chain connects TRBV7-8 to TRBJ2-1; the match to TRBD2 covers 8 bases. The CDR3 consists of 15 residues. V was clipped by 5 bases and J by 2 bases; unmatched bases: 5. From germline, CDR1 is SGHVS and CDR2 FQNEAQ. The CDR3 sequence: CASSGGLAAYNEQFF. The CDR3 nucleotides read TGTGCCAGCAGCGGAGGACTAGCAGCCTACAATGAGCAGTTCTTC.

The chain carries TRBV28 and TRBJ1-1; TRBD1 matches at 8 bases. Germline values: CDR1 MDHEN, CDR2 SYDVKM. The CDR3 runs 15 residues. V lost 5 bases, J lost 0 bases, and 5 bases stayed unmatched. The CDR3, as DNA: TGTGCCAGCAGTAAACGACAGGGGCTGAACACTGAAGCTTTCTTT. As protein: CASSKRQGLNTEAFF. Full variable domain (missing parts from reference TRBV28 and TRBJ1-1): DVKVTQSSRYLVKRTGEKVFLECVQDMDHENMFWYRQDPGLGLRLIYFSYDVKMKEKGDIPEGYSVSREKKERFSLILESASTNQTSMYLCASSKRQGLNTEAFFGQGTRLTVV.

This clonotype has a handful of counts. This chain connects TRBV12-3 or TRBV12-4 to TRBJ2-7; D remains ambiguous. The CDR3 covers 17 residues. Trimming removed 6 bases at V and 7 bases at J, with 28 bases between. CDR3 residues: CASSITDDDAPPREQYV. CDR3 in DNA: TGTGCCAGCAGCATAACCGATGACGACGCCCCACCCCGGGAGCAGTACGTC.

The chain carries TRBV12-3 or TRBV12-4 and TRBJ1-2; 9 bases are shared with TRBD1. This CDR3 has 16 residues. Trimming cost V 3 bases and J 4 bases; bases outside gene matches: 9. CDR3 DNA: TGTGCCAGCAGTTTTTTAATGGGACAGGGACTCTATGGCTACACCTTC. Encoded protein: CASSFLMGQGLYGYTF.

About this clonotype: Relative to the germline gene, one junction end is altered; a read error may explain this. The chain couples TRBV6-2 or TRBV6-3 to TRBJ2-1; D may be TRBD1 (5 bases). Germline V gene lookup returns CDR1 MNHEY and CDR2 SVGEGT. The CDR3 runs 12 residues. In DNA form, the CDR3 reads TGTGCCAGAAGTACCCTAGGGGCGGAGCAGGTCTTC. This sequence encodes CARSTLGAEQVF.

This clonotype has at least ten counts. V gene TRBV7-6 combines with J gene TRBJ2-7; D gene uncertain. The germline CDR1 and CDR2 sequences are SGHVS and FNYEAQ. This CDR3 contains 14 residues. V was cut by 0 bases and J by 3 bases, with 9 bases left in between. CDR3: CASSLATPNYEQYF. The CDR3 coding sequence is TGTGCCAGCAGCTTAGCAACGCCAAACTACGAGCAGTACTTC.

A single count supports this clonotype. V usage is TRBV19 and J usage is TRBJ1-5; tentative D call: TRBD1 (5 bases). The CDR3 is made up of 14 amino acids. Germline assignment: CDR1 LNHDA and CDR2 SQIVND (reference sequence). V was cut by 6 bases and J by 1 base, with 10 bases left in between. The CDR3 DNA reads TGTGCCAGTAGGATGGGGGGGAGCAATCAGCCCCAGCATTTT. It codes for CASRMGGSNQPQHF.

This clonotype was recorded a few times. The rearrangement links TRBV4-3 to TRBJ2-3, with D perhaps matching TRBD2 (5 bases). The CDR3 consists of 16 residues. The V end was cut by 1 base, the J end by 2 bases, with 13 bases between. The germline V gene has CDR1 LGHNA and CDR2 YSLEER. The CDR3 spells CASSQGASRSTDTQYF. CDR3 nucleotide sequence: TGCGCCAGCAGCCAAGGGGCTAGCCGATCCACAGATACGCAGTATTTT.

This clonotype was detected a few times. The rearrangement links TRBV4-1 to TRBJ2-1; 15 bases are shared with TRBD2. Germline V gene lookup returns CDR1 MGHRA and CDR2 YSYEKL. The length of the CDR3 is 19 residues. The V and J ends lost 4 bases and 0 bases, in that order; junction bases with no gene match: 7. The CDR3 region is CASSLRTSGRGSSYNEQFF. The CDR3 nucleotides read TGCGCCAGCAGCCTGCGGACTAGCGGGAGGGGTAGCTCCTACAATGAGCAGTTCTTC.